This T cell receptor beta chain stems from a study of cytomegalovirus exposure and HLA in healthy donors. The table came from immunoSEQ multiplex PCR; TCRdb's copy has only in-frame clones and leaves some out. The sample comprises about 220,000 clones, under 95% of which are singletons, and 1% to 1.2% rests with the top ten. The CDR3 runs to 16 residues. CDR1 is SGHRS and CDR2 is YFSETQ in the germline V gene. The V end lost 4 bases, the J end lost 0 bases, and 16 bases lay between the germline ends. This sequence joins TRBV5-1 and TRBJ1-1, with D unclear. Sequencing was done on a sample of PBMCs. This clonotype originated in a woman younger than 30 in good health and CMV-seronegative. DNA for the CDR3: TGCGCCAGCAGCACCGGACCGGGAGGGATGAACACTGAAGCTTTCTTT. Protein sequence: CASSTGPGGMNTEAFF.